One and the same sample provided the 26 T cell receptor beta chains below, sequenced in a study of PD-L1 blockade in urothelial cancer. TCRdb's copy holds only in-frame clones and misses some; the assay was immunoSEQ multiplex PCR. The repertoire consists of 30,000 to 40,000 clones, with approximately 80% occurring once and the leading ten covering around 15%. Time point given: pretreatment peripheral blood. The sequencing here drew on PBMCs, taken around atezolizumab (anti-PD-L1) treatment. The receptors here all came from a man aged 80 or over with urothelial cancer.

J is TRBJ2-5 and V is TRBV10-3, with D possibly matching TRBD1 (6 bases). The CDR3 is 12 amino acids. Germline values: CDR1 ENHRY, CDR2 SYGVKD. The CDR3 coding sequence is TGTGGGGCTGGACAGACCCAAGAGACCCAGTACTTC. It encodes CGAGQTQETQYF.

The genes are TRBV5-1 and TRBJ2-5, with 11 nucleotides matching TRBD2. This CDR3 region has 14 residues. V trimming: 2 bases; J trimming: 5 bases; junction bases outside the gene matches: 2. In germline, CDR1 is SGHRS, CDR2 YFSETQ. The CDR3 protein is CASSFLAGGETQYF. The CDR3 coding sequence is TGCGCCAGCAGCTTCTTAGCGGGAGGGGAGACCCAGTACTTC.

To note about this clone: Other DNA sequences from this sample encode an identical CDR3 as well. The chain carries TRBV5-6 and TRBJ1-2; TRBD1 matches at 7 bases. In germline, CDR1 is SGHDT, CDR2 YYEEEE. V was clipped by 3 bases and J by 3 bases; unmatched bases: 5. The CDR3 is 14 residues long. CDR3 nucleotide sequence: TGTGCCAGCAGCTCGTCCGGGACAGACTATGGCTACACCTTC. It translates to CASSSSGTDYGYTF.

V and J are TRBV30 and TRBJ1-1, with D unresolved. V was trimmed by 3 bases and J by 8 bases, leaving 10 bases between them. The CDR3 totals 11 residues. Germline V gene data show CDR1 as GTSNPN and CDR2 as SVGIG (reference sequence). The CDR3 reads CAWSPIREAFF. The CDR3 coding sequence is TGTGCCTGGAGCCCAATACGGGAAGCTTTCTTT. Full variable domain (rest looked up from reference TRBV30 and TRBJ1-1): SQTIHQWPATLVQPVGSPLSLECTVEGTSNPNLYWYRQAAGRGLQLLFYSVGIGQISSEVPQNLSASRPQDRQFILSSKKLLLSDSGFYLCAWSPIREAFFGQGTRLTVV.

CDR3 region: CASSRGLAGLIRTDTQYF. The DNA of the CDR3 is TGCGCCAGCAGCCGAGGACTAGCGGGTCTAATCCGCACAGATACGCAGTATTTT. This chain uses TRBV4-1 with TRBJ2-3; TRBD2 matches 11 bases. V gave up 4 bases and J gave up 1 base; unmatched junction bases: 10. Germline assignment: CDR1 MGHRA and CDR2 YSYEKL. The CDR3 covers 18 residues.

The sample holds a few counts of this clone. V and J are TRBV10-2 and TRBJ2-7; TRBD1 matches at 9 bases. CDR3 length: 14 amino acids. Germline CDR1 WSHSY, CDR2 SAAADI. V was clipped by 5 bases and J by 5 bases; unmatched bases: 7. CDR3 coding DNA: TGCGCCAGCAGTCAACAGGGGGCGAGGAACGAGCAGTACTTC. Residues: CASSQQGARNEQYF.

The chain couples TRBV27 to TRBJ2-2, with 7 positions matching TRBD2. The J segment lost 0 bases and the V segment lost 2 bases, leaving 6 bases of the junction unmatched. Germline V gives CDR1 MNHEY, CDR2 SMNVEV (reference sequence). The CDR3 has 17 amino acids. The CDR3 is CASSLAFGLANTGELFF. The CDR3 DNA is TGTGCCAGCAGTTTAGCGTTCGGACTAGCGAACACCGGGGAGCTGTTTTTT.

The DNA for the CDR3 is TGTGCCAGCAGCGAACAGGGATCAGGAAACACCATATATTTT. This gives the protein CASSEQGSGNTIYF. The chain couples TRBV14 to TRBJ1-3, with a weak D call TRBD1 (6 bases). The CDR3 covers 14 residues. V was trimmed by 5 bases and J by 4 bases, leaving 12 bases between them. Germline values: CDR1 SGHDN, CDR2 FVKESK.

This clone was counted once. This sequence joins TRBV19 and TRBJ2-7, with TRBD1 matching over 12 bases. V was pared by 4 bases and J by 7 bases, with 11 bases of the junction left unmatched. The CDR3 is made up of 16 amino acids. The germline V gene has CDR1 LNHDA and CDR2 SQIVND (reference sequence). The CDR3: CASSRGGTGGAGEQYF. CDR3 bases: TGTGCCAGTAGTAGGGGCGGGACAGGGGGCGCGGGGGAGCAGTACTTC.

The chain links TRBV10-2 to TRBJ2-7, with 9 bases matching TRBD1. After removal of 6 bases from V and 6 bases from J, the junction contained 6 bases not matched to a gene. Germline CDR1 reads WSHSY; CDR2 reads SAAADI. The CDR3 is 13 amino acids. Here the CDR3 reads CASSAGTGIEQYF. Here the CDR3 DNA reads TGCGCCAGCAGCGCCGGGACAGGGATCGAGCAGTACTTC.

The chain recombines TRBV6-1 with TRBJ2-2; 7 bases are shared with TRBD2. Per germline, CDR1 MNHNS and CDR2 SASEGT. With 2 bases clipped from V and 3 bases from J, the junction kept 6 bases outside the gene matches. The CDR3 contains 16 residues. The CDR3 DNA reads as TGTGCCAGCAGTGAATACGCGGCGGGAGACACCGGGGAGCTGTTTTTT. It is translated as CASSEYAAGDTGELFF.

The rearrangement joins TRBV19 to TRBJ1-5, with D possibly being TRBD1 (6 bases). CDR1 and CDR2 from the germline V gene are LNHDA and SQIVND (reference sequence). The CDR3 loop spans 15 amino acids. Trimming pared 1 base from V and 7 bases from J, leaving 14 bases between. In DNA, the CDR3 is TGTGCCAGTAGTATAGGACAGGCCTGGGAACAGCCCCAGCATTTT. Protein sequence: CASSIGQAWEQPQHF.

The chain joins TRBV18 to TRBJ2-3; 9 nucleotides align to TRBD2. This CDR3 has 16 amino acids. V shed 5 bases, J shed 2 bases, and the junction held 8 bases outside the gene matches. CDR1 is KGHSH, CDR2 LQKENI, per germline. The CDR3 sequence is CASSSRLAVNTDTQYF. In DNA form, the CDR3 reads TGTGCCAGCTCATCCAGACTAGCGGTTAACACAGATACGCAGTATTTT. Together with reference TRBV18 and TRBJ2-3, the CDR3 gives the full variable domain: NAGVMQNPRHLVRRRGQEARLRCSPMKGHSHVYWYRQLPEEGLKFMVYLQKENIIDESGMPKERFSAEFPKEGPSILRIQQVVRGDSAAYFCASSSRLAVNTDTQYFGPGTRLTVL.

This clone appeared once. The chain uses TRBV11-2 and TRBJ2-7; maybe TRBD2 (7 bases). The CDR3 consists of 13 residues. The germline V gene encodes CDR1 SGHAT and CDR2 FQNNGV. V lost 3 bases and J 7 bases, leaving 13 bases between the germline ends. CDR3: CASSFWEGEEQYF. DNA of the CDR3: TGTGCCAGCAGCTTTTGGGAGGGGGAAGAGCAGTACTTC.

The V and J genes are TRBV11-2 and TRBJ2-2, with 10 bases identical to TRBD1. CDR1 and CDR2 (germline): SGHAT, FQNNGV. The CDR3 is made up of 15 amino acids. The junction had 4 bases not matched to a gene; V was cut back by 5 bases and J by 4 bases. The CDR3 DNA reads TGTGCCAGCAGCCTCCGACAGGGGGCCACCGGGGAGCTGTTTTTT. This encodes CASSLRQGATGELFF.

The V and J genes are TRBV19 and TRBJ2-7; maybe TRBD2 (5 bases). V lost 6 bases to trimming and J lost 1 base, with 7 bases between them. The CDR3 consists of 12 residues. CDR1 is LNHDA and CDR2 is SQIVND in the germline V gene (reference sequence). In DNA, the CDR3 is TGTGCCAGTAGCGCGGGTTCCTACGAGCAGTACTTC. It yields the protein CASSAGSYEQYF.

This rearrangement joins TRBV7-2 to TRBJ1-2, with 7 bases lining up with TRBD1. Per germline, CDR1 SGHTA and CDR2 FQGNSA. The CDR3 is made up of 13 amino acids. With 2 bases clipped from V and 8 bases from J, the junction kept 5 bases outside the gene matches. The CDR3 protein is CASSLQGGRGYTF. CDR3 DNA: TGTGCCAGCAGCTTACAGGGGGGTCGGGGCTACACCTTC.

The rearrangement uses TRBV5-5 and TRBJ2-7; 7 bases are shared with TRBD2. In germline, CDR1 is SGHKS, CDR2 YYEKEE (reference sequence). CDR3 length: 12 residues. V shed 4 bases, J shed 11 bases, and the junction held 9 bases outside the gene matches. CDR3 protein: CASSPDGGREYF. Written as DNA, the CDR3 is TGTGCCAGCAGCCCGGACGGGGGGAGAGAGTACTTC.

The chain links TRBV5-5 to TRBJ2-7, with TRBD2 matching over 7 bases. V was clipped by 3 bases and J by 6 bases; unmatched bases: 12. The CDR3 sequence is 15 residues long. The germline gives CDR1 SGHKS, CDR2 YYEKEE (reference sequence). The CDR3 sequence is CASSSGGLVYSEQYF. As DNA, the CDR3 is TGTGCCAGCAGCTCGGGAGGACTAGTTTACTCCGAGCAGTACTTC.

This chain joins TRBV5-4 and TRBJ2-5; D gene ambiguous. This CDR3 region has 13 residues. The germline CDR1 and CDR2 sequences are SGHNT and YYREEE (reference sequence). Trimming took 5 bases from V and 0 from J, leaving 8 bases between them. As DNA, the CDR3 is TGTGCCAGCAGAACAGAATACCAAGAGACCCAGTACTTC. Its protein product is CASRTEYQETQYF.

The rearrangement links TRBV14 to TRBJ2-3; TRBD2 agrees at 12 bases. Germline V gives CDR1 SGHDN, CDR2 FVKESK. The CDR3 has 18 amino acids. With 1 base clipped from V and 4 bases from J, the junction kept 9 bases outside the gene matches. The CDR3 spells CASSQVWRLAGAPDTQYF. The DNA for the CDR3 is TGTGCCAGCAGCCAAGTTTGGCGACTAGCGGGAGCCCCAGATACGCAGTATTTT. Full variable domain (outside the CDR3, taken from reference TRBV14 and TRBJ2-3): EAGVTQFPSHSVIEKGQTVTLRCDPISGHDNLYWYRRVMGKEIKFLLHFVKESKQDESGMPNNRFLAERTGGTYSTLKVQPAELEDSGVYFCASSQVWRLAGAPDTQYFGPGTRLTVL.

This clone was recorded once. The CDR3 DNA sequence: TGCGCCAGCAGCTTGGCTCGAGGGAGGGCCGCAGATACGCAGTATTTT. It codes for CASSLARGRAADTQYF. V usage is TRBV5-1 and J usage is TRBJ2-3, with 7 nucleotides matching TRBD2. V dropped 0 bases and J dropped 4; count of bases not matched to a gene: 8. Looked up from germline, CDR1 is SGHRS and CDR2 is YFSETQ. The CDR3 covers 16 residues.

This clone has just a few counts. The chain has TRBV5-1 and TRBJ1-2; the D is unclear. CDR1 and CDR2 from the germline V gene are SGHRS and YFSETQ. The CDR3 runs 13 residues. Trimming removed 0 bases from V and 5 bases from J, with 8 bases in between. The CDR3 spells CASSLGGSYGYTF. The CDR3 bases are TGCGCCAGCAGCTTGGGAGGGAGTTATGGCTACACCTTC. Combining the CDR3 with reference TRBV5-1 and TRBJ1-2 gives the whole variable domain KAGVTQTPRYLIKTRGQQVTLSCSPISGHRSVSWYQQTPGQGLQFLFEYFSETQRNKGNFPGRFSGRQFSNSRSEMNVSTLELGDSALYLCASSLGGSYGYTFGSGTRLTVV.

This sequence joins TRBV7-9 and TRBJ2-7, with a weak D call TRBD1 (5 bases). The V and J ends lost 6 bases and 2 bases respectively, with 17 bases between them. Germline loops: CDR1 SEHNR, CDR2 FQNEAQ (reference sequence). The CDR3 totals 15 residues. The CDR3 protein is CASRRAGTGPYEQYF. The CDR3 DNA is TGTGCCAGCAGACGCGCCGGAACAGGCCCCTACGAGCAGTACTTC.

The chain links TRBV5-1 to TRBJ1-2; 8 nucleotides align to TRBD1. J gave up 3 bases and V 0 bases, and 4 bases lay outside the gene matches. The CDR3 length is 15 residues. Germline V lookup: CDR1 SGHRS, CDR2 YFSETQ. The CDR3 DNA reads TGCGCCAGCAGCTTGGGACCAGGGGGCGACTATGGCTACACCTTC. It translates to CASSLGPGGDYGYTF.

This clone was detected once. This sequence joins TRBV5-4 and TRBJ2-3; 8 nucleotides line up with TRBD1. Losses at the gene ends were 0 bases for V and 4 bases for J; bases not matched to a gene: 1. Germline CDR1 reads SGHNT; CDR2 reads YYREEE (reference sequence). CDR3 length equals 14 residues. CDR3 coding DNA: TGTGCCAGCAGCTTGGGGACAGGGCCAGATACGCAGTATTTT. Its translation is CASSLGTGPDTQYF.